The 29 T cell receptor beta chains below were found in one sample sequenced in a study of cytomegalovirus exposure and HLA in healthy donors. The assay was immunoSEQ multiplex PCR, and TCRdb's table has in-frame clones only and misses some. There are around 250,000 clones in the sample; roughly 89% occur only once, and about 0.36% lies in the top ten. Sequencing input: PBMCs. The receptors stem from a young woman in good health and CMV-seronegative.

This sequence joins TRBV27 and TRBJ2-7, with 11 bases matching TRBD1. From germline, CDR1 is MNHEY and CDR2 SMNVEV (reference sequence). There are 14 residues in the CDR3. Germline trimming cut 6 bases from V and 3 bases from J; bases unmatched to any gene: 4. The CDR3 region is CASSPGTGGYEQYF. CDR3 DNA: TGTGCCAGCAGCCCCGGGACAGGGGGCTACGAGCAGTACTTC.

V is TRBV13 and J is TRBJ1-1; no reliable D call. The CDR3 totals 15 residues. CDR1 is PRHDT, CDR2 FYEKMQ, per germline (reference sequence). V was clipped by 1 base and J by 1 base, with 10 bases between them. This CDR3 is CASSLAGRKNTEAFF. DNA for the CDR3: TGTGCCAGCAGCTTAGCGGGTAGAAAGAACACTGAAGCTTTCTTT.

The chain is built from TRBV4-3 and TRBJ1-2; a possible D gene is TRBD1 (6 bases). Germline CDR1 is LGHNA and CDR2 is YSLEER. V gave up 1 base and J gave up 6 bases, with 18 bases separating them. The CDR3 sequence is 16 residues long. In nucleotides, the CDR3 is TGCGCCAGCAGCCAAGTCGACAGGAAGGGTTATGATGGCTACACCTTC. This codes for CASSQVDRKGYDGYTF.

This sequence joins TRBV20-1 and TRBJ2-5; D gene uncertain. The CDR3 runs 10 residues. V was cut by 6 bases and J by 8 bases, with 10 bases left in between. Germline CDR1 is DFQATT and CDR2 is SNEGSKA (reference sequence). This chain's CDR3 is CSAPLSTQYF. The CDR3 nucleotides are TGCAGTGCGCCGCTTAGCACCCAGTACTTC.

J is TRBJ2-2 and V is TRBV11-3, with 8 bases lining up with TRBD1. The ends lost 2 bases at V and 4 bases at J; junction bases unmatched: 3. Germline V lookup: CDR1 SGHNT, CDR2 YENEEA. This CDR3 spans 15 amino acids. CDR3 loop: CASSLYRGSTGELFF. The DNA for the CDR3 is TGTGCCAGCAGCTTATACAGGGGGAGCACCGGGGAGCTGTTTTTT. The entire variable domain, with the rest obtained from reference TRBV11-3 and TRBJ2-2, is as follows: EAGVVQSPRYKIIEKKQPVAFWCNPISGHNTLYWYLQNLGQGPELLIRYENEEAVDDSQLPKDRFSAERLKGVDSTLKIQPAELGDSAVYLCASSLYRGSTGELFFGEGSRLTVL.

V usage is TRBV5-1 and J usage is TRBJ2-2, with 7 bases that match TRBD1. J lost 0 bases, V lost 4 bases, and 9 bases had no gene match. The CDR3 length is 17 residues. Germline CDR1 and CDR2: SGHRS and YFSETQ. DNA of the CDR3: TGCGCCAGCAGCCAGAGGACAGGAGACGCGAACACCGGGGAGCTGTTTTTT. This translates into CASSQRTGDANTGELFF.

Here the CDR3 DNA reads TGTGCCAGCGGGACTTATGACAATGAGCAGTTCTTC. It yields the protein CASGTYDNEQFF. The J gene is TRBJ2-1, the V gene TRBV6-1; a weak D match, TRBD2 (6 bases). V was cut by 8 bases and J by 5 bases, with 10 bases left in between. Germline lookup yields CDR1 MNHNS and CDR2 SASEGT. CDR3 length: 12 amino acids.

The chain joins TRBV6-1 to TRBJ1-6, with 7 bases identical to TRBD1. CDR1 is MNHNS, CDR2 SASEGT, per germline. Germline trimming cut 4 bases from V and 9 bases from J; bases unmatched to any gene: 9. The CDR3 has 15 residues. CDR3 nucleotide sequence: TGTGCCAGCAGTGGAAGGGACAGACCACTTTCACCCCTCCACTTT. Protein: CASSGRDRPLSPLHF.

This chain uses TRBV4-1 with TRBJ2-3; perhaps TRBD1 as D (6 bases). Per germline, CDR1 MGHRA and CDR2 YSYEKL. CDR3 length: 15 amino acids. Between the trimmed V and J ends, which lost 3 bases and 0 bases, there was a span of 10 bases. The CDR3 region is CASSQTGSSTDTQYF. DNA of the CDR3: TGCGCCAGCAGCCAGACAGGCTCTAGCACAGATACGCAGTATTTT.

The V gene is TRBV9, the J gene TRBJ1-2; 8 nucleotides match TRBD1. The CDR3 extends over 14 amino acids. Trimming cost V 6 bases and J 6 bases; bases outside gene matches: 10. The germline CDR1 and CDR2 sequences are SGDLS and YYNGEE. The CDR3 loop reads CASTVRDRGNGYTF. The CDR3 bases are TGTGCCAGCACCGTGAGAGACAGGGGAAATGGCTACACCTTC.

The CDR3 region has the DNA TGCGCCAGCAGCCAAGACGGGACAGGGTTTGGTGGCTACACCTTC. It translates to CASSQDGTGFGGYTF. V usage is TRBV4-3 and J usage is TRBJ1-2; 9 nucleotides line up with TRBD1. Germline trimming cut 0 bases from V and 7 bases from J; bases unmatched to any gene: 6. The CDR3 runs 15 residues. Germline values: CDR1 LGHNA, CDR2 YSLEER.

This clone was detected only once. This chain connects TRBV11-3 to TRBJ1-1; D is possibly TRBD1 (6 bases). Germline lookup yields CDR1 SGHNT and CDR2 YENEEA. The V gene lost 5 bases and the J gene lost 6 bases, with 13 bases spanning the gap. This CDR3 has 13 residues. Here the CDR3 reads CASSPQGIAEAFF. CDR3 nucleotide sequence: TGTGCCAGCAGCCCACAGGGAATCGCTGAAGCTTTCTTT.

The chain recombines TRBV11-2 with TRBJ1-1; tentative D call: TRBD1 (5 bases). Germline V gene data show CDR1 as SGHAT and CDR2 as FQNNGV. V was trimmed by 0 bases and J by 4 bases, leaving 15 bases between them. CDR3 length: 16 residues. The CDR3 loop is CASSLELSGGGTEAFF. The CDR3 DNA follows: TGTGCCAGCAGCTTAGAATTGTCCGGGGGAGGCACTGAAGCTTTCTTT.

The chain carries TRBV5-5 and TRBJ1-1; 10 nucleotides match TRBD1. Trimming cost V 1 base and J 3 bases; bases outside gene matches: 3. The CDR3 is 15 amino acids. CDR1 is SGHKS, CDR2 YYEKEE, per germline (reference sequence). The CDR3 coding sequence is TGTGCCAGCAGCTTGTCGGGACAGGGGTACACTGAAGCTTTCTTT. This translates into CASSLSGQGYTEAFF.

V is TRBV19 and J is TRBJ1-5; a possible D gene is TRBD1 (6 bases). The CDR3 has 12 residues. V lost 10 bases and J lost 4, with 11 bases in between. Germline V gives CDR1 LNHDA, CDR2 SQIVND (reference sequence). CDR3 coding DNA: TGTGCCACGAACAGGGATAATCAGCCCCAGCATTTT. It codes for CATNRDNQPQHF. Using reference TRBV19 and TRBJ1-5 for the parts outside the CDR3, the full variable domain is DGGITQSPKYLFRKEGQNVTLSCEQNLNHDAMYWYRQDPGQGLRLIYYSQIVNDFQKGDIAEGYSVSREKKESFPLTVTSAQKNPTAFYLCATNRDNQPQHFGDGTRLSIL.

The CDR3 region is CASSWRGLESDNEQFF. CDR3 DNA: TGTGCCAGCAGCTGGAGGGGACTAGAAAGCGACAATGAGCAGTTCTTC. J is TRBJ2-1 and V is TRBV7-6; 8 positions agree with TRBD2. Germline lookup yields CDR1 SGHVS and CDR2 FNYEAQ. The CDR3 extends over 16 amino acids. V gave up 4 bases and J gave up 5 bases; unmatched junction bases: 10.

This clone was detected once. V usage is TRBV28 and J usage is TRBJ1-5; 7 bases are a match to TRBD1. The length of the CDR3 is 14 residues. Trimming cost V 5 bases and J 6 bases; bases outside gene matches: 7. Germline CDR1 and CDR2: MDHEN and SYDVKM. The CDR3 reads CASSPRQGSQPQHF. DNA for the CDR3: TGTGCCAGCAGTCCCCGACAGGGTAGTCAGCCCCAGCATTTT. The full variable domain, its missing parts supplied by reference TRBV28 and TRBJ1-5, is DVKVTQSSRYLVKRTGEKVFLECVQDMDHENMFWYRQDPGLGLRLIYFSYDVKMKEKGDIPEGYSVSREKKERFSLILESASTNQTSMYLCASSPRQGSQPQHFGDGTRLSIL.

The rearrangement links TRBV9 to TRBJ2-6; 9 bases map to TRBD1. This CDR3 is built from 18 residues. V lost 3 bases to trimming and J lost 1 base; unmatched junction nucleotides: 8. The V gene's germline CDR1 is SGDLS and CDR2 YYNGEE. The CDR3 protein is CASSGTGGAPSGANVLTF. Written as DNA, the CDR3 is TGTGCCAGCAGCGGCACAGGGGGCGCTCCGTCTGGGGCCAACGTCCTGACTTTC.

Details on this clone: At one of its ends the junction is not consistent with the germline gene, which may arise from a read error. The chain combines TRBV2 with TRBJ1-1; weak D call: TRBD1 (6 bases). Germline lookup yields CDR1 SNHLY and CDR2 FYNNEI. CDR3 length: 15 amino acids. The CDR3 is CVSNGHRESKTEAFF. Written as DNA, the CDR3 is TGTGTCAGCAACGGTCACAGGGAATCGAAGACTGAAGCTTTCTTT.

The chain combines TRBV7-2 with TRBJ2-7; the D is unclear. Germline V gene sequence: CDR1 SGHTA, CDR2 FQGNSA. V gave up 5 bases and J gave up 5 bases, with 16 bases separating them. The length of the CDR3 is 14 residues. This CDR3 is CASSPRPRIHEQYF. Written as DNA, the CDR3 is TGTGCCAGCAGCCCTAGACCTAGGATTCACGAGCAGTACTTC.

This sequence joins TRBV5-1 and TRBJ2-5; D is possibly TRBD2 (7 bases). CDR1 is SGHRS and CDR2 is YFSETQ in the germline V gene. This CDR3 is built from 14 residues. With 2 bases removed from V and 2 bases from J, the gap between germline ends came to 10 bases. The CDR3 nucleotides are TGCGCCAGCAGCTTTGCGGGGGCTCAAGAGACCCAGTACTTC. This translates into CASSFAGAQETQYF.

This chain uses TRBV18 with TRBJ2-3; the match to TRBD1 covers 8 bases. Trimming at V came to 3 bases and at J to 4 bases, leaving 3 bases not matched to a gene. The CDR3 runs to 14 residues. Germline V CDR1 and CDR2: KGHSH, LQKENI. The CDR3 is CASSPTGVADTQYF. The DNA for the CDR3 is TGTGCCAGCTCACCGACAGGGGTGGCAGATACGCAGTATTTT. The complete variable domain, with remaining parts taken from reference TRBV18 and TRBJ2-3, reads NAGVMQNPRHLVRRRGQEARLRCSPMKGHSHVYWYRQLPEEGLKFMVYLQKENIIDESGMPKERFSAEFPKEGPSILRIQQVVRGDSAAYFCASSPTGVADTQYFGPGTRLTVL.

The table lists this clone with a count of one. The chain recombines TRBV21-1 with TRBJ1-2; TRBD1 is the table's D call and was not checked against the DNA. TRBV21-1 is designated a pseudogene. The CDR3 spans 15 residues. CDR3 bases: TGTGCCAGCAGCGAAGGTTGGAACAGAGACTATGGCTACACCTTC. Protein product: CASSEGWNRDYGYTF.

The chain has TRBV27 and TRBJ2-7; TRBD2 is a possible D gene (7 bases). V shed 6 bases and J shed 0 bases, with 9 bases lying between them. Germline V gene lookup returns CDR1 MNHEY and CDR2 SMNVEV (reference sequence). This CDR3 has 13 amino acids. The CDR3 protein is CASRGGASYEQYV. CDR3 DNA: TGTGCCAGCAGAGGGGGGGCCTCCTACGAGCAGTACGTC.

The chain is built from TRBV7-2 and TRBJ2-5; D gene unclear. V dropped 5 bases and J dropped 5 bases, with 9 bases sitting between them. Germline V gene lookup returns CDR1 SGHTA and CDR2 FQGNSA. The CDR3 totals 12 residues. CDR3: CASSREVETQYF. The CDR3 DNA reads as TGTGCCAGCAGCCGAGAGGTGGAGACCCAGTACTTC.

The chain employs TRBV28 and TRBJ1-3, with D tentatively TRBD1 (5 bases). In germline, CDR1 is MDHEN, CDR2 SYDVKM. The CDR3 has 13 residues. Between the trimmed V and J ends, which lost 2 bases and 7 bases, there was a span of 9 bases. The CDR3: CASSLTGLNTIYF. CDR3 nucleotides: TGTGCCAGCAGTTTAACAGGCTTGAACACCATATATTTT. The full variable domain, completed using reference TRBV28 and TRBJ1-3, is DVKVTQSSRYLVKRTGEKVFLECVQDMDHENMFWYRQDPGLGLRLIYFSYDVKMKEKGDIPEGYSVSREKKERFSLILESASTNQTSMYLCASSLTGLNTIYFGEGSWLTVV.

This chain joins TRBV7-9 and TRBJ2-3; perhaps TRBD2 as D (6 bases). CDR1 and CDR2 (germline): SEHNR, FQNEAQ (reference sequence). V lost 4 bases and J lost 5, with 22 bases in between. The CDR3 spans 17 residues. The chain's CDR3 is CASSYPDIFGGEDTQYF. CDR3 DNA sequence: TGTGCCAGCAGCTACCCGGACATCTTCGGGGGAGAAGATACGCAGTATTTT.

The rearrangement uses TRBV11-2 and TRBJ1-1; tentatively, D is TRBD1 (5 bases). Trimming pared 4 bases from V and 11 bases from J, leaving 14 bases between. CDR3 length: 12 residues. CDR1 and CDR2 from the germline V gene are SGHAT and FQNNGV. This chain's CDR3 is CASSSEGLDAFF. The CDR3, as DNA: TGTGCCAGCAGCTCCGAGGGACTGGACGCTTTCTTT.

The DNA for the CDR3 is TGTGCCAGCAGTTTAACGGGGGAGGCCTACAATGAGCAGTTCTTC. It codes for CASSLTGEAYNEQFF. The J gene is TRBJ2-1, the V gene TRBV27; a weak D match, TRBD2 (6 bases). The CDR3 sequence is 15 residues long. Germline values: CDR1 MNHEY, CDR2 SMNVEV (reference sequence). Trimming pared 2 bases from V and 2 bases from J, leaving 10 bases between.